This T cell receptor beta chain was identified during a study of cytomegalovirus exposure and HLA in healthy donors. This clone was counted only a few times. In the PCR, 60 Vbeta and 13 Jbeta primers were used. TCRdb keeps only in-frame clones here, not all; method: immunoSEQ multiplex PCR. Of about 130,000 clones detected, roughly 82% appear once; the ten largest clones hold about 12%. Per the germline V gene, CDR1 is SGHRS and CDR2 is YFSETQ. The CDR3 contains 14 residues. V lost 3 bases and J 3 bases, leaving 12 bases between the germline ends. This chain connects TRBV5-1 to TRBJ1-1; D uncertain. The receptor's source is a woman aged 60-70 years in good health and CMV-seropositive. Input material: PBMCs. The CDR3 reads CASSWQARHTEAFF. CDR3 DNA: TGCGCCAGCAGCTGGCAGGCGAGACACACTGAAGCTTTCTTT.